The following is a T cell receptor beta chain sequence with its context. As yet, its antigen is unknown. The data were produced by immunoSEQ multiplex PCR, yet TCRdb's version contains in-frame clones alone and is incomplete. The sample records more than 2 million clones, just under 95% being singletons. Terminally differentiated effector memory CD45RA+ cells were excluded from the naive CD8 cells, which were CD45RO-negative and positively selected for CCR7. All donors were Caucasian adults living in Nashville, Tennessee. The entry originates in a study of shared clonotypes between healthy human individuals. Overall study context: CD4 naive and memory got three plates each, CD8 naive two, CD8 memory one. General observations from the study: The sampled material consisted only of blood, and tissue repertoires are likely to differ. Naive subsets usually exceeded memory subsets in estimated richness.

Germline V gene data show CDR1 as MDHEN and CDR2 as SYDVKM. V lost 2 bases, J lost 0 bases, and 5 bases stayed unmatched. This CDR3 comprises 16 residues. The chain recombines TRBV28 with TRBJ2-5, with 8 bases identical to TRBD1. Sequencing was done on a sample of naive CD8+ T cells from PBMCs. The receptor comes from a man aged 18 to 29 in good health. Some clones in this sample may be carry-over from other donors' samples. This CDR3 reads CASSLRGRGHQETQYF. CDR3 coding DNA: TGTGCCAGCAGTTTACGGGGCAGGGGGCACCAAGAGACCCAGTACTTC. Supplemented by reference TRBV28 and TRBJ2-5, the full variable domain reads DVKVTQSSRYLVKRTGEKVFLECVQDMDHENMFWYRQDPGLGLRLIYFSYDVKMKEKGDIPEGYSVSREKKERFSLILESASTNQTSMYLCASSLRGRGHQETQYFGPGTRLLVL.